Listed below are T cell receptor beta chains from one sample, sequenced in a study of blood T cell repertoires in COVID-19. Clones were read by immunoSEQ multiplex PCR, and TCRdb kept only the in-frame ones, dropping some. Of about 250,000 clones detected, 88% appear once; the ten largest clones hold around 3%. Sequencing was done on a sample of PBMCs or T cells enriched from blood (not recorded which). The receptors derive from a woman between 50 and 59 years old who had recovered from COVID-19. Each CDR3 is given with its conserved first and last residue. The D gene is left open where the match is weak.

CASSLGGRGGSQPQHF 16 TRBJ1-5 NA TRBV7-2
CASSRSGTGGTEAFF 15 TRBJ1-1 TRBD1 TRBV3-1/TRBV3-2
CAWSPHMGQGNTIYF 15 TRBJ1-3 NA TRBV30
CASSKREGYEQYF 13 TRBJ2-7 TRBD2 TRBV11-2
CASSRTAGSGQETQYF 16 TRBJ2-5 NA TRBV18
CASRAHNPTNEKLFF 15 TRBJ1-4 NA TRBV28
CASSIRGTALSEQYF 15 TRBJ2-7 TRBD1 TRBV28
CASTPGGGGRPNEQFF 16 TRBJ2-1 NA TRBV6-2/TRBV6-3
CASSSGTGTYEQYF 14 TRBJ2-7 TRBD1 TRBV2
CASSLFGGVNTEAFF 15 TRBJ1-1 NA TRBV28
CASSLGGTSSNEQFF 15 TRBJ2-1 TRBD2 TRBV7-2
CASSQRPLGNSGNTIYF 17 TRBJ1-3 NA TRBV4-1
CASSYLYRGLEKLFF 15 TRBJ1-4 TRBD1 TRBV6-5
CASSVGDNYSYNSPLHF 17 TRBJ1-6 NA TRBV9
CASSQAEGRRGAIYGYGYTF 20 TRBJ1-2 NA TRBV3-1/TRBV3-2
CASSPGTEYGYTF 13 TRBJ1-2 TRBD1 TRBV18
CASSQGTGLSSYNEQFF 17 TRBJ2-1 TRBD1 TRBV5-6
CASSSNRGSETGELFF 16 TRBJ2-2 TRBD1 TRBV28
CASSQGISNQPQHF 14 TRBJ1-5 NA TRBV6-2/TRBV6-3
CASSLVGQPYEQYF 14 TRBJ2-7 NA TRBV5-4
CASREGQGRGYGYTF 15 TRBJ1-2 TRBD1 TRBV11-2
CASSFGGTEAFF 12 TRBJ1-1 NA TRBV5-4
CSVGLAHEQFF 11 TRBJ2-1 TRBD2 TRBV29-1
CASSQDFKGTSGRVSYEQYF 20 TRBJ2-7 TRBD2 TRBV4-2
CASRSTGNPSQHF 13 TRBJ1-5 TRBD1 TRBV6-5
CASSPGGIRETQYF 14 TRBJ2-5 NA TRBV18
CASSYYRGTEAFF 13 TRBJ1-1 NA TRBV6-5
CASSLQRGSPLHF 13 TRBJ1-6 NA TRBV7-2
CASSPQTDEQFF 12 TRBJ2-1 NA TRBV18
CASSRDSPSNQPQHF 15 TRBJ1-5 TRBD1 TRBV27
CATHARENTEAFF 13 TRBJ1-1 NA TRBV15
CASSTAGRGTDTQYF 15 TRBJ2-3 NA TRBV5-1
CASGRDRRSPLHF 13 TRBJ1-6 TRBD1 TRBV27
CATSDTTSGIHEQYF 15 TRBJ2-7 TRBD2 TRBV24-1
CSASRPGERSGQPQHF 16 TRBJ1-5 NA TRBV20-1
CASSSSTTGPQGELFF 16 TRBJ1-4 TRBD1 TRBV7-9
CATSTGLPNNEQFF 14 TRBJ2-1 TRBD2 TRBV10-2
CASRIRENTGELFF 14 TRBJ2-2 NA TRBV6-5
CASSSPGLAGLAGELFF 17 TRBJ2-2 TRBD2 TRBV7-3
CASSQVGGQSSGANVLTF 18 TRBJ2-6 NA TRBV4-1
CASSVALGTGGGYTF 15 TRBJ1-2 TRBD1 TRBV9
CASSPDPQLESSTDTQYF 18 TRBJ2-3 NA TRBV6-2/TRBV6-3
CASSSNFEAFF 11 TRBJ1-1 NA TRBV5-6
CASSLERQLPVEQYF 15 TRBJ2-7 NA TRBV7-9
CASSQGQGAPGNQPQHF 17 TRBJ1-5 TRBD1 TRBV7-9
CASSLSGGSGYNEQFF 16 TRBJ2-1 NA TRBV7-3
CASSMYSYEQYF 12 TRBJ2-7 NA TRBV19
CASSQGTGGSFGGQETQYF 19 TRBJ2-5 TRBD2 TRBV4-3
CASSSGQPNEKLFF 14 TRBJ1-4 NA TRBV7-9